The 18 T cell receptor beta chains reported below all come from one sample, sequenced in a study of cytomegalovirus exposure and HLA in healthy donors. Use of 60 Vbeta and 13 Jbeta primers characterized the PCR. Using immunoSEQ multiplex PCR, the repertoire was profiled, and TCRdb retains in-frame clones only, with some absent. Of 99,000 or so clones in the sample, over 65% were seen once. Material for sequencing was PBMCs. The receptor set was obtained from a middle-aged man in good health and CMV-seropositive.

V usage is TRBV29-1 and J usage is TRBJ1-1; D remains unclear. The CDR3 loop spans 13 amino acids. The ends were cut back, 1 base at V and 1 base at J, with 7 bases in the middle. CDR1 SQVTM and CDR2 ANQGSEA come from the germline V gene. CDR3 region: CSVEGLPNTEAFF. In DNA form, the CDR3 reads TGCAGCGTTGAAGGACTGCCGAACACTGAAGCTTTCTTT.

The chain joins TRBV11-1 to TRBJ1-4; weak D call: TRBD1 (5 bases). The germline gives CDR1 SGHAT, CDR2 FQDESV (reference sequence). V dropped 10 bases and J dropped 7 bases, with 16 bases sitting between them. CDR3 length: 13 residues. CDR3 amino acids: CATRRGSGEKLFF. CDR3 coding DNA: TGTGCCACCAGGAGGGGTAGCGGTGAAAAACTGTTTTTT.

This clone is large (0.1 to 1%). The J gene is TRBJ1-1, the V gene TRBV11-3; 7 bases map to TRBD1. This CDR3 region has 13 residues. Losses at the gene ends were 0 bases for V and 8 bases for J; bases not matched to a gene: 3. Germline CDR1 is SGHNT and CDR2 is YENEEA. CDR3: CASSLEQGREAFF. Here the CDR3 DNA reads TGTGCCAGCAGCTTAGAACAGGGGAGAGAAGCTTTCTTT.

The chain links TRBV25-1 to TRBJ2-5, with D perhaps TRBD2 (7 bases). The CDR3 covers 16 residues. The germline V gene has CDR1 MGHDK and CDR2 SYGVNS. Between the trimmed V and J ends, which lost 1 base and 5 bases, there was a span of 17 bases. The CDR3 protein is CASSESRGGGQETQYF. CDR3 nucleotide sequence: TGTGCCAGCAGTGAATCTCGGGGAGGGGGGCAGGAGACCCAGTACTTC.

The chain uses TRBV19 and TRBJ2-3; the match to TRBD1 covers 7 bases. Germline V lookup: CDR1 LNHDA, CDR2 SQIVND (reference sequence). The CDR3 contains 15 residues. Losses at the gene ends were 10 bases for V and 3 bases for J; bases not matched to a gene: 13. CDR3 sequence reads: CATRVSGQRTDTQYF. The CDR3 DNA reads TGTGCCACTAGGGTCTCGGGACAGCGGACAGATACGCAGTATTTT.

A note on this clone: The junction does not match germline at one end; this may be a read error. The V call is TRBV25-1, the J call TRBJ2-4; TRBD1 matches 8 bases. Germline-derived CDR1 and CDR2 are MGHDK and SYGVNS. The CDR3 runs to 18 residues. For the CDR3, the DNA is TGTGCCAGCAGTTCACGCAGGGTGCAGGGGGCCACGGGAAACAGTCAGTACTTC. Its protein is CASSSRRVQGATGNSQYF.

This clone was observed a single time. V usage is TRBV4-1 and J usage is TRBJ2-7; 9 bases fit TRBD1. This CDR3 has 14 amino acids. CDR1 MGHRA and CDR2 YSYEKL come from the germline V gene. V was clipped by 3 bases and J by 7 bases; unmatched bases: 7. The CDR3 region is CASSHPGQGGEQYF. The CDR3 DNA reads as TGCGCCAGCAGCCACCCGGGACAGGGAGGGGAGCAGTACTTC.

The chain is built from TRBV2 and TRBJ1-2; 7 nucleotides agree with TRBD1. Germline V gives CDR1 SNHLY, CDR2 FYNNEI. Unmatched junction bases numbered 7, after V lost 5 bases and J lost 4 bases. CDR3 length: 14 amino acids. The CDR3 sequence: CASSSDRVAYGYTF. CDR3 coding DNA: TGTGCCAGCAGTTCCGACAGGGTGGCCTATGGCTACACCTTC.

CDR3 bases: TGTGCCAGCAGCAAAGAACAGTGCCAATCTGAAGCTTTCTTT. Translating it yields CASSKEQCQSEAFF. The chain combines TRBV21-1 with TRBJ1-1; whether TRBD1, the table's D call, matches the DNA was not checked. TRBV21-1 is classified as a pseudogene. The CDR3 consists of 14 residues.

This chain joins TRBV30 and TRBJ1-1; D unresolved. CDR1 is GTSNPN, CDR2 SVGIG, per germline (reference sequence). Deletions cut 2 bases from V and 7 bases from J, with 14 bases between. This CDR3 is built from 13 residues. CDR3 amino acids: CAWSKTGRGEAFF. The DNA of the CDR3 is TGTGCCTGGAGTAAAACCGGGCGGGGTGAAGCTTTCTTT. Full variable domain (remainder filled in from reference TRBV30 and TRBJ1-1): SQTIHQWPATLVQPVGSPLSLECTVEGTSNPNLYWYRQAAGRGLQLLFYSVGIGQISSEVPQNLSASRPQDRQFILSSKKLLLSDSGFYLCAWSKTGRGEAFFGQGTRLTVV.

V and J are TRBV2 and TRBJ2-1, with 7 positions matching TRBD1. Germline V gene data show CDR1 as SNHLY and CDR2 as FYNNEI. V gave up 4 bases and J gave up 4 bases; unmatched junction bases: 4. The CDR3 length is 14 residues. This chain's CDR3 is CASSGQGPYNEQFF. The CDR3 DNA reads as TGTGCCAGCAGTGGACAGGGACCATACAATGAGCAGTTCTTC. The full variable domain, completed using reference TRBV2 and TRBJ2-1, is EPEVTQTPSHQVTQMGQEVILRCVPISNHLYFYWYRQILGQKVEFLVSFYNNEISEKSEIFDDQFSVERPDGSNFTLKIRSTKLEDSAMYFCASSGQGPYNEQFFGPGTRLTVL.

The CDR3 bases are TGTGCCAGCAGCTTACGGCTAGCGGGGGGGCAAGAGACCCAGTACTTC. It is translated as CASSLRLAGGQETQYF. The genes are TRBV5-4 and TRBJ2-5; TRBD2 matches 12 bases. This CDR3 region has 16 residues. Looked up from germline, CDR1 is SGHNT and CDR2 is YYREEE (reference sequence). The junction had 4 bases not matched to a gene; V was cut back by 2 bases and J by 2 bases.

The rearrangement links TRBV7-9 to TRBJ2-5, with 8 bases matching TRBD2. Germline V lookup: CDR1 SEHNR, CDR2 FQNEAQ (reference sequence). J lost 5 bases, V lost 7 bases, and 12 bases had no gene match. The CDR3 has 15 amino acids. The CDR3 DNA sequence: TGTGCCAGCACCCAAGTCGGGGGGGCGGGCGAGACCCAGTACTTC. Amino acids: CASTQVGGAGETQYF.

This clone was counted a single time. The chain is built from TRBV5-4 and TRBJ2-5, with a weak D call TRBD1 (5 bases). Germline V lookup: CDR1 SGHNT, CDR2 YYREEE (reference sequence). CDR3 length equals 14 residues. V was clipped by 0 bases and J by 3 bases, with 9 bases between them. CDR3 bases: TGTGCCAGCAGCTTGGGGGGCCCAAAAGAGACCCAGTACTTC. Its protein product is CASSLGGPKETQYF.

The chain has TRBV6-1 and TRBJ2-2, with D possibly matching TRBD1 (6 bases). V lost 6 bases and J lost 3, with 11 bases in between. Germline V lookup: CDR1 MNHNS, CDR2 SASEGT. The CDR3 runs to 14 residues. The CDR3, as DNA: TGTGCCAGCAGATCCACAGGGTACACCGGGGAGCTGTTTTTT. Protein: CASRSTGYTGELFF.

J is TRBJ2-5 and V is TRBV7-9; 8 bases line up with TRBD1. The J call may be faulty, since TRBJ2-7 better matches the DNA end. This CDR3 region has 16 residues. Germline-derived CDR1 and CDR2 are SEHNR and FQNEAQ (reference sequence). The CDR3 protein is CASSSIETGASYEQYF. In DNA, the CDR3 is TGTGCCAGCAGCTCGATCGAGACAGGGGCCTCCTACGAGCAGTACTTC.

J is TRBJ2-5 and V is TRBV5-1; 14 bases agree with TRBD2. The V gene's germline CDR1 is SGHRS and CDR2 YFSETQ. J gave up 2 bases and V 1 base, and 4 bases lay outside the gene matches. This CDR3 region has 17 residues. The CDR3 sequence: CASSLWGLAGDQETQYF. DNA for the CDR3: TGCGCCAGCAGCTTGTGGGGACTAGCGGGAGATCAAGAGACCCAGTACTTC.

This chain joins TRBV30 and TRBJ2-7, with D possibly TRBD1 on 6 matching bases. Between the trimmed V and J ends, which lost 5 bases and 4 bases, there was a span of 15 bases. This CDR3 contains 13 residues. CDR1 and CDR2 (germline): GTSNPN, SVGIG (reference sequence). The chain's CDR3 is CAWGSNRVYEQYF. As DNA, the CDR3 is TGTGCCTGGGGGTCAAACAGGGTTTACGAGCAGTACTTC.